One sample yielded the 27 T cell receptor beta chains listed below, sequenced in a study of type 1 and type 2 diabetes patients. Genomic DNA was the PCR template. Amplification of the beta chain CDR3 used 30 forward and 13 reverse multiplex primers. TCRdb reprocessed the multiplex PCR reads with MiXCR, giving one entry per CDR3 protein. The sample shows 250,000 or so distinct CDR3 sequences, more than 40% of them seen only once. The specimen sequenced was peripheral blood mononuclear cells (PBMCs). These receptor sequences come from a man aged 18 to 29 with type 2 diabetes.

This chain uses TRBV28 with TRBJ1-1; D unclear. The germline V and J ends were trimmed by 6 bases and 2 bases, with 25 bases remaining between them. Germline V lookup: CDR1 MDHEN, CDR2 SYDVKM. The CDR3 covers 18 residues. CDR3 amino acids: CASSPPYSGRYSNTEAFF. The CDR3 DNA reads TGTGCCAGCAGCCCTCCATATTCAGGTCGCTATTCAAACACTGAAGCTTTCTTT. Combining the CDR3 with reference TRBV28 and TRBJ1-1 gives the whole variable domain DVKVTQSSRYLVKRTGEKVFLECVQDMDHENMFWYRQDPGLGLRLIYFSYDVKMKEKGDIPEGYSVSREKKERFSLILESASTNQTSMYLCASSPPYSGRYSNTEAFFGQGTRLTVV.

The chain carries TRBV4-1 and TRBJ1-2; D is perhaps TRBD1 (5 bases). The CDR3 has 14 residues. CDR1 is MGHRA and CDR2 is YSYEKL in the germline V gene. The germline V and J ends were trimmed by 0 bases and 4 bases, with 9 bases remaining between them. The CDR3 region is CASSQEQGVYGYTF. In DNA form, the CDR3 reads TGCGCCAGCAGCCAAGAGCAGGGAGTCTATGGCTACACCTTC.

The J gene is TRBJ1-2, the V gene TRBV7-4, with D hard to call. The CDR3 spans 13 residues. Trimming removed 3 bases from V and 5 bases from J, with 10 bases in between. Germline V CDR1 and CDR2: SGHVT, SQSDAQ. The CDR3 nucleotides read TGTGCCAGCAGCTTCAAGGCTGGGTATGGCTACACCTTC. It codes for CASSFKAGYGYTF.

V usage is TRBV19 and J usage is TRBJ2-3; D is unresolved. CDR3 size: 13 residues. The V end was cut by 3 bases, the J end by 3 bases, with 7 bases between. Per the germline V gene, CDR1 is LNHDA and CDR2 is SQIVND (reference sequence). The CDR3 sequence is CASSMGWTDTQYF. In DNA, the CDR3 is TGTGCCAGTAGTATGGGCTGGACAGATACGCAGTATTTT.

This rearrangement joins TRBV12-5 to TRBJ2-3; D is unresolved. CDR3 length: 18 amino acids. V was shortened by 1 base and J by 6 bases, with 23 bases between the two germline ends. CDR1 and CDR2 from the germline V gene are LGHNT and FRNRAP. CDR3 DNA: TGTGCTAGTGGTTTGGGGGCAAGATCAGCTCGCTCTACTGATACGCAGTATTTT. Protein sequence: CASGLGARSARSTDTQYF.

The rearrangement joins TRBV5-5 to TRBJ2-7, with TRBD2 identical over 11 bases. This CDR3 comprises 15 residues. J lost 7 bases, V lost 6 bases, and 12 bases had no gene match. Germline CDR1 and CDR2: SGHKS and YYEKEE (reference sequence). CDR3 protein: CASIPEGLAGGEQYF. CDR3 nucleotide sequence: TGTGCCAGCATTCCTGAAGGACTAGCGGGCGGTGAGCAGTACTTC.

CDR3 sequence (DNA): TGTGCCAGCAGTGGACTGGGAGACACAGATACGCAGTATTTT. Amino acid sequence: CASSGLGDTDTQYF. The rearrangement joins TRBV2 to TRBJ2-3; perhaps TRBD2 as D (5 bases). CDR3 length: 14 residues. The germline V gene encodes CDR1 SNHLY and CDR2 FYNNEI. V dropped 4 bases and J dropped 2 bases, with 10 bases sitting between them.

This chain joins TRBV5-8 and TRBJ2-1, with D possibly TRBD1 on 5 matching bases. Between the trimmed V and J ends, which lost 1 base and 7 bases, there was a span of 9 bases. The CDR3 extends over 13 amino acids. Germline CDR1 SGHTS, CDR2 YDEGEE. CDR3 nucleotides: TGTGCCAGCAGCTTGCAACAGGTGAATGAGCAGTTCTTC. Translated, it gives CASSLQQVNEQFF.

The genes are TRBV3-1 and TRBJ2-1, with 7 bases that match TRBD2. Trimming took 0 bases from V and 13 from J; bases not matched to a gene: 3. The germline V gene has CDR1 LGHDT and CDR2 YNNKEL (reference sequence). The CDR3 sequence is 12 residues long. The CDR3 loop reads CASSQDWGLQFF. The CDR3 nucleotides are TGTGCCAGCAGCCAAGATTGGGGACTACAGTTCTTC.

The V and J genes are TRBV5-1 and TRBJ2-2, with D unresolved. Germline CDR1 reads SGHRS; CDR2 reads YFSETQ. The CDR3 sequence is 15 residues long. Trimming removed 7 bases from V and 1 base from J, with 14 bases in between. CDR3 in DNA: TGCGCCAGCGCATTTTGGGTGAGGAACACCGGGGAGCTGTTTTTT. It codes for CASAFWVRNTGELFF. Supplemented by reference TRBV5-1 and TRBJ2-2, the full variable domain reads KAGVTQTPRYLIKTRGQQVTLSCSPISGHRSVSWYQQTPGQGLQFLFEYFSETQRNKGNFPGRFSGRQFSNSRSEMNVSTLELGDSALYLCASAFWVRNTGELFFGEGSRLTVL.

Concerning this clonotype: A much larger clone differs by one base, so this may be a read error. This likely comes from a read error, as the CDR3 has no conserved phenylalanine or tryptophan at its end. This rearrangement joins TRBV15 to TRBJ1-1; D gene ambiguous. The CDR3 sequence is 16 residues long. CDR1 LNHNV and CDR2 YYDKDF come from the germline V gene (reference sequence). Trimming stripped 0 bases from V and 0 bases from J, with 11 bases between. As DNA, the CDR3 is TGTGCCACCAGCAGAGATGGGTTATTCATGAACACTGAAGCTTTCTTA. Translating it yields CATSRDGLFMNTEAFL.

The chain couples TRBV13 to TRBJ2-7; no clear D gene. The V gene's germline CDR1 is PRHDT and CDR2 FYEKMQ (reference sequence). The V end was cut by 3 bases, the J end by 2 bases, with 11 bases between. CDR3 length: 14 residues. CDR3 DNA: TGTGCCAGCAGCTTGGTGGGCAGGACCTACGAGCAGTACTTC. Its translation: CASSLVGRTYEQYF.

The gene calls are TRBV6-9 and TRBJ1-2; D gene uncertain. CDR3 length equals 11 residues. Deletions cut 9 bases from V and 7 bases from J, with 12 bases between. The germline gives CDR1 MNHGY, CDR2 SVAAGI. This chain's CDR3 is CARFRTFGYTF. CDR3 sequence (DNA): TGTGCCAGGTTCAGAACATTTGGCTACACCTTC.

The chain combines TRBV20-1 with TRBJ2-5; D is possibly TRBD1 (6 bases). Germline CDR1 and CDR2: DFQATT and SNEGSKA (reference sequence). This CDR3 spans 16 amino acids. Trimming left V 4 bases short and J 4 bases short, with 22 bases between. CDR3 residues: CSAKGTNFDFGETQYF. In DNA form, the CDR3 reads TGCAGTGCTAAGGGGACAAATTTTGATTTCGGAGAGACCCAGTACTTC.

This clonotype was counted between two and nine times. The J gene is TRBJ1-5, the V gene TRBV19, with TRBD1 matching over 8 bases. The CDR3 contains 14 residues. Germline loops: CDR1 LNHDA, CDR2 SQIVND (reference sequence). V was pared by 3 bases and J by 7 bases, with 5 bases of the junction left unmatched. This CDR3 is CASSIQGAWQPQHF. The CDR3 nucleotides read TGTGCCAGTAGTATTCAGGGGGCATGGCAGCCCCAGCATTTT.

The rearrangement joins TRBV28 to TRBJ2-1; D uncertain. Germline V gene lookup returns CDR1 MDHEN and CDR2 SYDVKM. The CDR3 totals 11 residues. V gave up 6 bases and J gave up 10 bases, with 10 bases separating them. The CDR3 here is CASRDSGEQFF. The CDR3 DNA sequence: TGTGCCAGCAGAGATTCCGGGGAGCAGTTCTTC.

The chain uses TRBV19 and TRBJ1-5, with D possibly being TRBD1 (5 bases). The V gene lost 4 bases and the J gene lost 7 bases, with 17 bases spanning the gap. The CDR3 is 15 amino acids. Germline V gene data show CDR1 as LNHDA and CDR2 as SQIVND (reference sequence). CDR3: CASSNFRGMGQPQHF. In DNA form, the CDR3 reads TGTGCCAGTAGTAATTTTCGGGGGATGGGGCAGCCCCAGCATTTT.

This clonotype was recorded once. V and J are TRBV18 and TRBJ2-1; 7 bases are a match to TRBD1. This CDR3 region has 15 residues. Germline lookup yields CDR1 KGHSH and CDR2 LQKENI. V was pared by 10 bases and J by 1 base, with 10 bases of the junction left unmatched. The CDR3 reads CATRPTGLSYNEQFF. DNA of the CDR3: TGTGCCACCCGCCCGACAGGGTTGTCCTACAATGAGCAGTTCTTC.

This clonotype occurred once. The chain links TRBV20-1 to TRBJ2-2; 7 bases agree with TRBD2. V shed 1 base and J 6 bases; nucleotides not matched to a gene: 5. Germline V gives CDR1 DFQATT, CDR2 SNEGSKA (reference sequence). The CDR3 runs 14 residues. CDR3 in DNA: TGCAGTGCTAGAGTGGCGGGAGAGGCCGGGGAGCTGTTTTTT. It codes for CSARVAGEAGELFF.

CDR3 bases: TGCAGTACCGGGGGGCGGGAGACGACCCGGGAGACCCAGTACTTC. Protein product: CSTGGRETTRETQYF. The chain joins TRBV20-1 to TRBJ2-5, with TRBD2 as a possible D gene (7 bases). Trimming left V 8 bases short and J 5 bases short, with 24 bases between. The germline V gene has CDR1 DFQATT and CDR2 SNEGSKA (reference sequence). This CDR3 region has 15 residues.

Worth noting for this clonotype: The junction departs from the called germline gene at one end, perhaps through a read error. The chain employs TRBV14 and TRBJ1-1; no clear D gene. The CDR3 runs 13 residues. CDR1 is SGHDN and CDR2 is FVKESK in the germline V gene. DNA of the CDR3: TGTGCCAGCAGCAAAGAGGCCAACACTGAAGCTTTCTTT. As protein: CASSKEANTEAFF.

The chain links TRBV12-3 or TRBV12-4 to TRBJ2-3; TRBD2 matches 13 bases. This CDR3 is 16 amino acids long. J gave up 2 bases and V 7 bases, and 6 bases lay outside the gene matches. The CDR3 is CASTVTSGGITDTQYF. The CDR3 DNA reads as TGTGCCAGCACCGTGACTAGCGGGGGGATCACAGATACGCAGTATTTT.

This clonotype appeared many times. This chain links TRBV7-2 with TRBJ1-2; 8 positions match TRBD1. CDR1 is SGHTA, CDR2 FQGNSA, per germline. The CDR3 spans 13 residues. Losses at the gene ends were 5 bases for V and 8 bases for J; bases not matched to a gene: 7. In DNA form, the CDR3 reads TGTGCCAGCAGCCCAGGGGGCGCGAGGGGCTACACCTTC. Encoded protein: CASSPGGARGYTF. The whole variable domain, remainder taken from reference TRBV7-2 and TRBJ1-2, is GAGVSQSPSNKVTEKGKDVELRCDPISGHTALYWYRQSLGQGLEFLIYFQGNSAPDKSGLPSDRFSAERTGGSVSTLTIQRTQQEDSAVYLCASSPGGARGYTFGSGTRLTVV.

The chain recombines TRBV4-1 with TRBJ1-2; no reliable D call. V lost 1 base to trimming and J lost 6 bases, with 15 bases between them. The CDR3 has 15 residues. CDR1 MGHRA and CDR2 YSYEKL come from the germline V gene. CDR3 sequence reads: CASSQADDYSDGYTF. CDR3 DNA sequence: TGCGCCAGCAGCCAAGCCGACGACTACTCGGATGGCTACACCTTC.

V and J are TRBV3-1 and TRBJ2-7; D gene uncertain. The last part of the DNA fits TRBJ2-1 better; the J call may be wrong. Per the germline V gene, CDR1 is LGHDT and CDR2 is YNNKEL (reference sequence). This CDR3 region has 11 residues. CDR3 loop: CASRAYGEQFF. Written as DNA, the CDR3 is TGTGCCAGCAGGGCGTATGGTGAGCAGTTCTTC.

The sample holds a few counts of this clonotype. The chain couples TRBV15 to TRBJ2-3; TRBD1 is a possible D gene (6 bases). The CDR3 is made up of 16 amino acids. The ends were cut back, 2 bases at V and 0 bases at J, with 12 bases in the middle. Per the germline V gene, CDR1 is LNHNV and CDR2 is YYDKDF (reference sequence). The CDR3 reads CATSRRPGQSTDTQYF. CDR3 nucleotides: TGTGCCACCAGCAGAAGGCCGGGACAAAGCACAGATACGCAGTATTTT.

This chain links TRBV20-1 with TRBJ2-5; D possibly uses TRBD1 or TRBD2 (5 bases each). Trimming removed 5 bases from V and 4 bases from J, with 20 bases in between. CDR1 is DFQATT and CDR2 is SNEGSKA in the germline V gene (reference sequence). CDR3 length: 15 amino acids. For the CDR3, the DNA is TGCAGTGCTGAGATAGTGGGACCAAACCTAGAGACCCAGTACTTC. Translation: CSAEIVGPNLETQYF.